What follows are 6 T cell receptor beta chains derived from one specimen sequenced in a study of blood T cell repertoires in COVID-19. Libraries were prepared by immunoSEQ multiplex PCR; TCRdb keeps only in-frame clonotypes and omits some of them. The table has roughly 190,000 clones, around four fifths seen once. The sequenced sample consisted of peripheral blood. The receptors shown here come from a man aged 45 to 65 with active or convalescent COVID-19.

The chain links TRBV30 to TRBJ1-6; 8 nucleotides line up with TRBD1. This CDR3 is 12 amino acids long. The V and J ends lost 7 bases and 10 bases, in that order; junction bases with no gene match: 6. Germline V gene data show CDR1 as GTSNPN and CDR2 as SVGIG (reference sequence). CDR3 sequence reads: CAFRTGWSPLHF. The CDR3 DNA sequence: TGTGCCTTTCGGACAGGGTGGTCACCCCTCCACTTT.

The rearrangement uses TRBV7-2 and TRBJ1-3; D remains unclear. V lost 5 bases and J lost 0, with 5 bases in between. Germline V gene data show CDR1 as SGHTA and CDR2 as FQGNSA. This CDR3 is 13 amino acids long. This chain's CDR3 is CASSLSSGNTIYF. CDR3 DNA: TGTGCCAGCAGCCTGTCCTCTGGAAACACCATATATTTT.

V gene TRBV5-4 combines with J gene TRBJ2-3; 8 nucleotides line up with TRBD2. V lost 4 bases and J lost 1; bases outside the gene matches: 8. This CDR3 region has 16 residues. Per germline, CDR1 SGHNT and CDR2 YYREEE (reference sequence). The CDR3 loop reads CASSKPSGLRTDTQYF. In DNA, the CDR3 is TGTGCCAGCAGCAAACCTAGCGGGTTACGCACAGATACGCAGTATTTT.

The CDR3 protein is CASSFTVSAVNQPQHF. The CDR3 DNA follows: TGTGCCAGCAGCTTTACGGTATCGGCGGTCAATCAGCCCCAGCATTTT. The chain recombines TRBV7-2 with TRBJ1-5; no reliable D call. CDR3 length equals 16 residues. Germline CDR1 and CDR2: SGHTA and FQGNSA. The germline V and J ends were trimmed by 3 bases and 3 bases, with 15 bases remaining between them.

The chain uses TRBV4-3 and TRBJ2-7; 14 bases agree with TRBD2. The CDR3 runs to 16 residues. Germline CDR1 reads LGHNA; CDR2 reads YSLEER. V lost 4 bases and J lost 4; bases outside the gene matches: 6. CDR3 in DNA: TGCGCCAGCAGCCCGCGACTAGCGGGGGGGCCATACGAGCAGTACTTC. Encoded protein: CASSPRLAGGPYEQYF.

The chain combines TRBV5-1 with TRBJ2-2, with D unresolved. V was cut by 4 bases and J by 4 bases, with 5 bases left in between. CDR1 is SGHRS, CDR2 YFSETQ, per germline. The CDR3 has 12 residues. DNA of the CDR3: TGCGCCAGCAGCCCTACCACCGGGGAGCTGTTTTTT. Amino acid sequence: CASSPTTGELFF.